Here is one T cell receptor (beta chain) with its context. The CDR3 runs 16 residues. The germline V and J ends were trimmed by 1 base and 5 bases, with 17 bases remaining between them. Looked up from germline, CDR1 is LGHNA and CDR2 is YSLEER. This sample is part of a study of blood T cell repertoires in COVID-19. Measured with immunoSEQ multiplex PCR; TCRdb has only the in-frame clones, and not every one. The sample lists 200,000 to 250,000 clones, around nine tenths seen once, with roughly 12% in the top ten. The chain joins TRBV4-3 to TRBJ1-2; D remains unclear. Input material: peripheral blood. The origin of this receptor is a young woman who had recovered from COVID-19. This CDR3 reads CASSQAATAWIYGYTF. The CDR3 DNA reads TGCGCCAGCAGCCAAGCAGCGACGGCTTGGATATATGGCTACACCTTC.